Listed here is a single T cell receptor (beta chain). Assay used: immunoSEQ multiplex PCR; TCRdb lists only in-frame clones, some missing. Among about 110,000 clones listed, around 85% were seen once. Trimming took off 7 bases at V and 5 bases at J, with 22 bases between the two ends. CDR1 SGHKS and CDR2 YYEKEE come from the germline V gene (reference sequence). The CDR3 length is 15 residues. This sample was included in a study of PD-L1 blockade in urothelial cancer. The material was PBMCs, obtained around atezolizumab (anti-PD-L1) treatment. This receptor was taken from a man in his forties or fifties with urothelial cancer. The rearrangement joins TRBV5-5 to TRBJ2-7, with D possibly being TRBD1 (6 bases). The CDR3 bases are TGTGCCAGCTCAAGGGGGAGCGGTCGGTCCCACGAGCAGTACTTC. Encoded protein: CASSRGSGRSHEQYF.